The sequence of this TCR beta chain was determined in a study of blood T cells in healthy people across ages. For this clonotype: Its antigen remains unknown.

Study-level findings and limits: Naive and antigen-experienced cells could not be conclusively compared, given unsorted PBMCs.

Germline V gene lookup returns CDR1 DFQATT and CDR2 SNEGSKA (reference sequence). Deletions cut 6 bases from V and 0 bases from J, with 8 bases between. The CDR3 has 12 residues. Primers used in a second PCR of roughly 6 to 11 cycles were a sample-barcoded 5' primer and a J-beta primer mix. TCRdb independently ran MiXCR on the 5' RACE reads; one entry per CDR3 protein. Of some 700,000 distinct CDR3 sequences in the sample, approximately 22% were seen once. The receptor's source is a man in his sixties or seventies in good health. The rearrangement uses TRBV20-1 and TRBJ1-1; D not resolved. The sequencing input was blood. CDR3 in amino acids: CSAIEVNTEAFF. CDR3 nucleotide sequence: TGCAGTGCCATCGAAGTGAACACTGAAGCTTTCTTT.